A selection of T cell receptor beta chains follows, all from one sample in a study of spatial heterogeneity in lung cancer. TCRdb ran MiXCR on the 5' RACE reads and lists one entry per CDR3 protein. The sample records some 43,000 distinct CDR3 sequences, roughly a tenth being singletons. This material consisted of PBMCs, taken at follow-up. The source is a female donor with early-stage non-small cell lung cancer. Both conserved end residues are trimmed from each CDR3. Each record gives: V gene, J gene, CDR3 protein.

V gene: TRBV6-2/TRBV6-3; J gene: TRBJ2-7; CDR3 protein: ASSLSSVIGEQY
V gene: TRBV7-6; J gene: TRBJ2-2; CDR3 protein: ASSLGSGIGELF
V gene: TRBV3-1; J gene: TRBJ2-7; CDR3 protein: ASSRGAGAFPEQY
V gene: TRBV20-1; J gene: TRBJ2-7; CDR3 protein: SARTGFYEQY
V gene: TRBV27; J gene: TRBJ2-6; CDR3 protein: ASSARQDYNPPSFLT
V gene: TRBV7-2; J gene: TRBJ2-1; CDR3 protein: ASSRDWGRIDEQF
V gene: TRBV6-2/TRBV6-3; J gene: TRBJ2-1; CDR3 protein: ASRRQGTSYNEQF
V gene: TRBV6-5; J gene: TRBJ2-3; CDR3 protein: ASSGTITTDTQY
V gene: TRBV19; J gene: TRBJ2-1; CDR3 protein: ASRVERGARNEQF
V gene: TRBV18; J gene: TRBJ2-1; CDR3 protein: ASSPLGNNEQF
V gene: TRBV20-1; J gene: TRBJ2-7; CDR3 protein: SARTGRTYEQY
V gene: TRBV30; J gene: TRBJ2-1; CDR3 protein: AWSAPRTSVNEQF
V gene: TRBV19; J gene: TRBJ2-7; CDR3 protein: ASSIATRQGYEQY
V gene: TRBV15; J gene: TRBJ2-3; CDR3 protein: ATSRDPTADTQY
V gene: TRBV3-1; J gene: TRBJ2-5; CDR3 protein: ASRAGGGETQY
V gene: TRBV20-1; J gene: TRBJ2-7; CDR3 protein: SARVTGQTYEQY
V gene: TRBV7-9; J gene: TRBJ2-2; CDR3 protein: ASILTGGRTGELF
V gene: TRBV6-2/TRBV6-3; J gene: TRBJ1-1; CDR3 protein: ASSYSQANTEAF
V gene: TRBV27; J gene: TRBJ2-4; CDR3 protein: ASSPWTSGGSYKNIQY
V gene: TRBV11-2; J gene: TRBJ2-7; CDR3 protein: ASRQRSPLEQY
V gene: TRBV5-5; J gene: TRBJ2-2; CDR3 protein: ASSLGDPGELF
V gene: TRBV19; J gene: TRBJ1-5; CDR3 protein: ASSIPGGYTQPQH
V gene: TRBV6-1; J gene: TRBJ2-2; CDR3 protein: ASSEVGGSTGELF
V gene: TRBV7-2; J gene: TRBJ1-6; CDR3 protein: ASSFPGQNSPLH
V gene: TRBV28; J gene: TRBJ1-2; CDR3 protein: ASRAGQGIGYT
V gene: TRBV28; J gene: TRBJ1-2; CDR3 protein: ASSPSGHYGYT
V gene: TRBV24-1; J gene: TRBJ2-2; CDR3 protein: ATKTGTNGGELF
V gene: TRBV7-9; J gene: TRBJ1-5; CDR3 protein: ASSLEQSSQH
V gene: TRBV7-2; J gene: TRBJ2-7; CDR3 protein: ASSSLAGGPGEQY
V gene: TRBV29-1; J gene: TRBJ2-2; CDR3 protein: SVRDTRGGELF
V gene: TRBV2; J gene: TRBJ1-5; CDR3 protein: ASSGRQTNQPQH
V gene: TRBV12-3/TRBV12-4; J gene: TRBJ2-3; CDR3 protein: ASSQEDTQY
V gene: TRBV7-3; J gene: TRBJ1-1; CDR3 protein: ASSLQGANTEAF
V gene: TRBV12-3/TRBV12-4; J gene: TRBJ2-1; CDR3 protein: ASRGLAEEQF
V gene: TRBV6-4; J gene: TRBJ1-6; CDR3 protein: ASSDSYNSPLH
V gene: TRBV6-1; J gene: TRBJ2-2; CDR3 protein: ASPRSGLATGELF